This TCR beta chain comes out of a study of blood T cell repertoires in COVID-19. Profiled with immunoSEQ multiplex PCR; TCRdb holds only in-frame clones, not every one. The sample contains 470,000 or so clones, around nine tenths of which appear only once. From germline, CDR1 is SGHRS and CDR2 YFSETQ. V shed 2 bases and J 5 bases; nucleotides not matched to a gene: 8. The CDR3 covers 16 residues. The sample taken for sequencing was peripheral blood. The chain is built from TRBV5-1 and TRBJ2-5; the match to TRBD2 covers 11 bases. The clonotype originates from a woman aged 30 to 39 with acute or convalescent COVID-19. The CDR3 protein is CASSFSGGAEWETQYF. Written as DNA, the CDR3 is TGCGCCAGCAGCTTTAGCGGGGGGGCCGAGTGGGAGACCCAGTACTTC.